The sequence of this T cell receptor beta chain was determined in a study of T cells in Graves' hyperthyroidism and ophthalmopathy. It was RNA transcripts that yielded the amplified TCR beta CDR3 regions. RT-PCR in the first round (using the HTBI primer set) targeted the TCR CDR3. In TCRdb, the multiplex PCR reads were re-called with MiXCR into one record per CDR3 protein. The sample records about 360,000 distinct CDR3 sequences, roughly 13% being singletons. The germline CDR1 and CDR2 sequences are SGHTA and FQGNSA. Deletions cut 5 bases from V and 4 bases from J, with 14 bases between. This CDR3 region has 15 residues.

The genes are TRBV7-2 and TRBJ1-4, with D perhaps matching TRBD1 (5 bases). The TCR comes from a woman in her late teens or twenties with Graves' hyperthyroidism. Sequencing input: blood. CDR3 residues: CASSQDQGRNEKLFF. Here the CDR3 DNA reads TGTGCCAGCAGCCAAGACCAGGGTCGTAATGAAAAACTGTTTTTT.